The entry below gives a single T cell receptor (beta chain) sequence along with its context. What it binds is unknown. This entry belongs to a study of OX40 agonist ivuxolimab in advanced cancers. Study-wide background: Ivuxolimab, an antibody acting as an agonist of OX40 (CD134), was used to treat patients. All patients had ivuxolimab intravenously every 2 weeks at 0.01 to 10 mg/kg. Overall study findings and caveats: Low clonal expansion, among the lowest seen, marked partial responders at 0.1-3.0 mg/kg. Clonal expansion from baseline to week 6 occurred in both CD4+ and CD8+ T cells.

Sequencing was performed with immunoSEQ multiplex PCR; in TCRdb, only in-frame clones are kept and a portion is missing. The sample has tens of thousands of clones, roughly 86% seen once. The CDR3 length is 12 residues. With 10 bases clipped from V and 7 bases from J, the junction kept 5 bases outside the gene matches. CDR1 LNHDA and CDR2 SQIVND come from the germline V gene (reference sequence). The sequencing used CD4+ or CD8+ T cells sorted from blood, collected in a trial of the OX40 agonist ivuxolimab. This sequence joins TRBV19 and TRBJ2-1, with 9 bases matching TRBD1. The TCR comes from an adult with an advanced solid tumor such as melanoma, head and neck, liver or kidney cancer. The CDR3 here is CATSDRGNEQFF. As DNA, the CDR3 is TGTGCCACTTCCGACAGGGGGAATGAGCAGTTCTTC.